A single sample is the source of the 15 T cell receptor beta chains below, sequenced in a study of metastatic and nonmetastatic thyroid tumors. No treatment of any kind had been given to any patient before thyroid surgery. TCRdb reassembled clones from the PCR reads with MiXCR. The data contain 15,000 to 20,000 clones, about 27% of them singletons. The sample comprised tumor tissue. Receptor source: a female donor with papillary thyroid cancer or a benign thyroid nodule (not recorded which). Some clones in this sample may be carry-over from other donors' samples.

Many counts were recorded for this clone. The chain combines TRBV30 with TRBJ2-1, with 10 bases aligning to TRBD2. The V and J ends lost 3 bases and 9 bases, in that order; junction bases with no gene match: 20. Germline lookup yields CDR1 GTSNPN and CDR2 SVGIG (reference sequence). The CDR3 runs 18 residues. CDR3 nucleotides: TGTGCCTGGAGACCCGGGACTAGCGATGTCACTAGGCTGGGTGAGCAGTTCTTC. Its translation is CAWRPGTSDVTRLGEQFF.

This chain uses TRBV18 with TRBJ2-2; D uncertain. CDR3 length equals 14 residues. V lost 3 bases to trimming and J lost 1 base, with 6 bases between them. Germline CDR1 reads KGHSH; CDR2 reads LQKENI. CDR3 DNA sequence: TGTGCCAGCTCACCGAACGGGAACACCGGGGAGCTGTTTTTT. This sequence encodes CASSPNGNTGELFF.

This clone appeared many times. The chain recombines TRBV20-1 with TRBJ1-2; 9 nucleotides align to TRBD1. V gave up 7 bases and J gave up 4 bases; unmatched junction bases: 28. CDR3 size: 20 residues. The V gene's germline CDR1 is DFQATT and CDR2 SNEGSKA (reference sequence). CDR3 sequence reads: CSGRGPGQGGQYERGYGYTF. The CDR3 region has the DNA TGCAGTGGCAGGGGCCCGGGACAGGGTGGGCAGTACGAAAGGGGCTATGGCTACACCTTC.

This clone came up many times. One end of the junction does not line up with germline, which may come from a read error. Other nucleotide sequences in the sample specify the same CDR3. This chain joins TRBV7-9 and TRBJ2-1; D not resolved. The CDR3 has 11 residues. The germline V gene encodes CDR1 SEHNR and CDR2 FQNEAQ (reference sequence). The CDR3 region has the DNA TGCGCCAGCGCATTAGGGTTGGACCGGTTCTTC. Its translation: CASALGLDRFF.

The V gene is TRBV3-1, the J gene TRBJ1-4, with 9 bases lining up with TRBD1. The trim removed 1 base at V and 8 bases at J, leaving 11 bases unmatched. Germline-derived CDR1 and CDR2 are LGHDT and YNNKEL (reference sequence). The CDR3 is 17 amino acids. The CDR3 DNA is TGTGCCAGCAGCCAAGCCCGACTAAGGACAGGGGCCGAAAAACTGTTTTTT. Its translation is CASSQARLRTGAEKLFF.

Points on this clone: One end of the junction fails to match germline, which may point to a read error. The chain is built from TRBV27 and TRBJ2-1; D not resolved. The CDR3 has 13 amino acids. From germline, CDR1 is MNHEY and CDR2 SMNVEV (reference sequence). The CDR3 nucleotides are TGTGCCAGCAGTGCGCTAGATTACAATGAGCATTTCTTC. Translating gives CASSALDYNEHFF.

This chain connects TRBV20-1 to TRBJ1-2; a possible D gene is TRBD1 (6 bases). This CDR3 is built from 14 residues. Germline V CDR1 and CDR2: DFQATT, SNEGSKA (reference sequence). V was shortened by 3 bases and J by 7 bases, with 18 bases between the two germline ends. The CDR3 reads CSASPQRGDGGYTF. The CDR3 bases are TGCAGTGCTAGTCCTCAAAGGGGGGACGGTGGCTACACCTTC.

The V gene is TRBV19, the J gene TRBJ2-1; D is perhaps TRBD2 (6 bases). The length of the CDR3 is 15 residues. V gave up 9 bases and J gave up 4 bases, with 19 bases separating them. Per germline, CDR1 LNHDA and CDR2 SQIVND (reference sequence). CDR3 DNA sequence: TGTGCCAGCCGTGGGAACCCTGGGGGGTACAATGAGCAGTTCTTC. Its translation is CASRGNPGGYNEQFF.

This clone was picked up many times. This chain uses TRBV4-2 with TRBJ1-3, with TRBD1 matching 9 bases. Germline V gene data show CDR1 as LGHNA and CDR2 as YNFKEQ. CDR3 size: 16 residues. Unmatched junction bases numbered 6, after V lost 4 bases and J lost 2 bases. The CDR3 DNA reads TGTGCCAGCAGCCCCTTGACAGGGGGGGCTGGAAACACCATATATTTT. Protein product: CASSPLTGGAGNTIYF.

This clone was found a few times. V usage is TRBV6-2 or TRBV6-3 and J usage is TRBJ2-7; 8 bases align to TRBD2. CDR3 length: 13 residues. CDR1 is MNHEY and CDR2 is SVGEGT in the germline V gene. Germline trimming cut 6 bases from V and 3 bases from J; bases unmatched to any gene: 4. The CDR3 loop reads CASSHTSGYEQYF. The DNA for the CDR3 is TGTGCCAGCAGCCATACTAGCGGCTACGAGCAGTACTTC.

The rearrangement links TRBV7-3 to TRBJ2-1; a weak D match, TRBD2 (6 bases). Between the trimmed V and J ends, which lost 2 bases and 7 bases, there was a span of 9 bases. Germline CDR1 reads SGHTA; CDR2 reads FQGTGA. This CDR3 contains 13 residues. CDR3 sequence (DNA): TGTGCCAGCAGCTTATGGGCGGGGAATGAGCAGTTCTTC. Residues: CASSLWAGNEQFF.

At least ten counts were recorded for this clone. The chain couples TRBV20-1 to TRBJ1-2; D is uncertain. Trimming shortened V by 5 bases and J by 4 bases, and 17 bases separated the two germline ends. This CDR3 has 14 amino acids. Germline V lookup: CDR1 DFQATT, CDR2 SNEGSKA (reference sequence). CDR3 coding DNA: TGCAGTGCTGCGACTTCCCCACAGCTCTATGGCTACACCTTC. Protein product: CSAATSPQLYGYTF.

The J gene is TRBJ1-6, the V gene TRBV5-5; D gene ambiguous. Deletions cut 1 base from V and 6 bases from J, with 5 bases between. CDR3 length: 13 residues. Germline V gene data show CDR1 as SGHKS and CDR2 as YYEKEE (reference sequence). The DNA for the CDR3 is TGTGCCAGCAGCTTGCCGGGTAATTCACCCCTCCACTTT. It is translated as CASSLPGNSPLHF.

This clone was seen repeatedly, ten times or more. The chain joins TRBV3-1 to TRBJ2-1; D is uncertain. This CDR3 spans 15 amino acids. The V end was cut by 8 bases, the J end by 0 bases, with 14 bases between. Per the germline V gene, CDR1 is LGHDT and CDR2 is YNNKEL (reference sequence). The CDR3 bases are TGTGCCAGCCGGGCGACTCAAAACTCCTACAATGAGCAGTTCTTC. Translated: CASRATQNSYNEQFF.

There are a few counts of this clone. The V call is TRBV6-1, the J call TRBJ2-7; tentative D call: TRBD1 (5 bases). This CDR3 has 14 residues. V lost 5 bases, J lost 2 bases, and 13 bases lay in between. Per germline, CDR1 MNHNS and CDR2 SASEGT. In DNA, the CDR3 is TGTGCCAGCAGTACAGGCCGGCAGGCCTACGAGCAGTACTTC. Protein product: CASSTGRQAYEQYF.